Below, one TCR beta chain is given with its context. The sample holds a few counts of this clonotype. The antigen this receptor binds is unknown. There are no base qualities to consult, and no much larger clone falls within one base. This record belongs to a study of response to subunit inactivated influenza vaccine (dated by TCRdb to 2017 to 2018). General notes on the study: Deep quantitative T cell receptor repertoire profiling was used in the study to track responses to a trivalent subunit inactivated influenza vaccine. The paper's findings and limits, for the study overall: The authors suggested that each seasonal influenza vaccination may recruit only a limited number of new T cells.

Cut back by 2 bases and 7 bases, the V and J ends lie 5 bases apart. The CDR3 covers 10 residues, taking in both the cysteine and the phenylalanine. The read is trimmed to its CDR3 DNA, 30 bases read in frame from base 1. Taken from the germline V gene, the CDR1 and CDR2 loops are SQVTM and ANQGSEA. The library was generated by RT-PCR. For sequencing, an Illumina HiSeq 2500 was employed. TCRdb reran the public reads through fastp at Q25 and MiXCR, keeping productive beta chains. Identical CDR3 proteins give one entry, which carries the most common genes and DNA. The sample table shows some 600,000 distinct CDR3 sequences, and 12% to 15% are seen once. Less than 8.5% of the sample rests with the top ten.

The chain is made from TRBV29-1 and TRBJ1-1, with no reliable assignment of the D segment. This specimen consisted of PBMCs from blood, obtained around 15 days before vaccination. The TCR comes from a man in his forties or fifties who received an inactivated influenza vaccine. Donor details come from another sample of the same person, matched by shared clones. CDR3 reads: CSVEQGEAFF. The base sequence is TGCAGCGTTGAACAAGGTGAAGCTTTCTTT.